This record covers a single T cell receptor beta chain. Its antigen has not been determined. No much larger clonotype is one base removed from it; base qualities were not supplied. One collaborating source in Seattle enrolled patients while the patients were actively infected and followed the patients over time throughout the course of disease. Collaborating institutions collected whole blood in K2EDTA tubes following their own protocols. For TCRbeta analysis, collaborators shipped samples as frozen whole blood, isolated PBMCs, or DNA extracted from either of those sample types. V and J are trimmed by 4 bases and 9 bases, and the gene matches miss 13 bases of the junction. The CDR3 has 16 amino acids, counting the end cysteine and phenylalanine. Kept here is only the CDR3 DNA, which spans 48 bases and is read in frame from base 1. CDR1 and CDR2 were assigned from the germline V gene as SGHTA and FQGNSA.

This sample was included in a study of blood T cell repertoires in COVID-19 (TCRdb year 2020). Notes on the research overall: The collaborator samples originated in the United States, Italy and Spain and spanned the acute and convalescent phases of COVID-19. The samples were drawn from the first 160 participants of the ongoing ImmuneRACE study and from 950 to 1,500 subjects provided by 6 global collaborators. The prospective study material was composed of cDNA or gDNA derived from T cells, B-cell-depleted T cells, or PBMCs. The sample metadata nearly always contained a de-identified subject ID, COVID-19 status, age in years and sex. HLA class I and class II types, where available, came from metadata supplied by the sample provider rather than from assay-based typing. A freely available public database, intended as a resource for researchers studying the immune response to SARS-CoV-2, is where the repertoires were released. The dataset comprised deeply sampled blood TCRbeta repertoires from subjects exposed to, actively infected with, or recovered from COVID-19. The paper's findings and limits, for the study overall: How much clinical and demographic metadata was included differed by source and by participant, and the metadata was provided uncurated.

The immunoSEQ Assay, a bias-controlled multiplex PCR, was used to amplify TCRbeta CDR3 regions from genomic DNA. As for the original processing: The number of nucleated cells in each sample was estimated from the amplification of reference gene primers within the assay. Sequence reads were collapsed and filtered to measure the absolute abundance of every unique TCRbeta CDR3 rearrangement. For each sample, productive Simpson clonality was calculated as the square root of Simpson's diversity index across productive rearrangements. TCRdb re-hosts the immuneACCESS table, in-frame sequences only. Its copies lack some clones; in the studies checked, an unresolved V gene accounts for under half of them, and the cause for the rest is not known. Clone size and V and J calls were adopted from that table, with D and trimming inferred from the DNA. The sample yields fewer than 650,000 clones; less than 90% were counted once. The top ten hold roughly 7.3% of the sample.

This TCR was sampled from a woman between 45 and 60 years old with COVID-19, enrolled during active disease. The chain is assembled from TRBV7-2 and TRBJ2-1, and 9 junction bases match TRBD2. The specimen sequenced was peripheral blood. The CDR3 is CASSSPPGGGAGEQFF. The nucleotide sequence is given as TGTGCCAGCAGCTCCCCCCCAGGCGGGGGGGCGGGTGAGCAGTTCTTC.